Shown below are 19 T cell receptor beta chains from a single sample sequenced in a study of T cells after posttransplantation cyclophosphamide (dated by TCRdb to about 2016). The library relied on the immunoSEQ multiplex PCR assay. The source is immuneACCESS, and TCRdb retained only in-frame sequences with V and J called. Part of the clones is not carried over; for the studies checked, unresolved V genes explain less than half of this, and the remainder is unexplained. This sample gives 66,000 or so clones in total; 85% to 95% of them show up just once. Of the sample, roughly 3% falls within the top ten clones. Sequenced input: PBMCs. These receptor sequences come from a woman aged 25 to 39 in good health and a related stem cell transplant donor.

The J gene is TRBJ1-4, the V gene TRBV29-1; TRBD1 might be the D (5 bases). Trimming shortened V by 4 bases and J by 3 bases, and 9 bases separated the two germline ends. The CDR3 sequence is 13 residues long. Germline values: CDR1 SQVTM, CDR2 ANQGSEA. The CDR3, as DNA: TGCAGCGTTGCGGGGCGGGCTAATGAAAAACTGTTTTTT. It is translated as CSVAGRANEKLFF.

The CDR3 DNA reads as TGTGCCAGCAGCTTAGTCGGCGGGATCACCGGGGAGCTGTTTTTT. This sequence encodes CASSLVGGITGELFF. The chain links TRBV7-2 to TRBJ2-2; D perhaps matches TRBD2 (6 bases). CDR1 is SGHTA, CDR2 FQGNSA, per germline. The CDR3 covers 15 residues. Trimming cost V 1 base and J 4 bases, with 10 bases left between them. Full variable domain (missing parts from reference TRBV7-2 and TRBJ2-2): GAGVSQSPSNKVTEKGKDVELRCDPISGHTALYWYRQSLGQGLEFLIYFQGNSAPDKSGLPSDRFSAERTGGSVSTLTIQRTQQEDSAVYLCASSLVGGITGELFFGEGSRLTVL.

This clone has more than one count but fewer than ten. This chain uses TRBV5-1 with TRBJ1-2, with TRBD1 matching 10 bases. CDR1 SGHRS and CDR2 YFSETQ come from the germline V gene. The CDR3 extends over 15 amino acids. The junction had 4 bases not matched to a gene; V was cut back by 4 bases and J by 1 base. CDR3 DNA: TGCGCCAGCAGCCCCGGACAGGGGGTTAACTATGGCTACACCTTC. As protein: CASSPGQGVNYGYTF.

The V gene is TRBV30, the J gene TRBJ1-5; D ambiguous. The V and J ends lost 2 bases and 1 base respectively, with 15 bases between them. The CDR3 is 16 residues long. Germline V gene lookup returns CDR1 GTSNPN and CDR2 SVGIG (reference sequence). As DNA, the CDR3 is TGTGCCTGGAGTTACCCAGGCCAAGGGAGCAATCAGCCCCAGCATTTT. The encoded protein is CAWSYPGQGSNQPQHF.

The chain uses TRBV10-3 and TRBJ2-7; D remains unclear. CDR1 and CDR2 from the germline V gene are ENHRY and SYGVKD. V dropped 3 bases and J dropped 2 bases, with 5 bases sitting between them. The CDR3 has 12 residues. DNA of the CDR3: TGTGCCATCAGTGAAAGGGCCTACGAGCAGTACTTC. Residues: CAISERAYEQYF.

A single count supports this clone. The chain joins TRBV7-2 to TRBJ2-7; 12 nucleotides match TRBD1. Germline loops: CDR1 SGHTA, CDR2 FQGNSA. There are 15 residues in the CDR3. Trimming removed 1 base from V and 7 bases from J; junction bases left unmatched: 5. CDR3 DNA sequence: TGTGCCAGCAGCTTAGTGGGACAGGGGGCATATGAGCAGTACTTC. This encodes CASSLVGQGAYEQYF.

This rearrangement joins TRBV27 to TRBJ2-7; tentative D call: TRBD1 (6 bases). Germline CDR1 reads MNHEY; CDR2 reads SMNVEV (reference sequence). The CDR3 extends over 15 amino acids. Trimming shortened V by 2 bases and J by 5 bases, and 16 bases separated the two germline ends. The CDR3 protein is CASSLRAGVVHEQYF. The DNA of the CDR3 is TGTGCCAGCAGTTTACGGGCAGGGGTGGTCCACGAGCAGTACTTC.

This sequence joins TRBV7-9 and TRBJ2-2; 11 positions agree with TRBD2. J lost 6 bases, V lost 5 bases, and 11 bases had no gene match. This CDR3 spans 17 amino acids. Germline CDR1 and CDR2: SEHNR and FQNEAQ (reference sequence). The DNA for the CDR3 is TGTGCCAGCAGCCCTCCTTTTAGCGGGGGGGCCCCCGGGGAGCTGTTTTTT. Translated: CASSPPFSGGAPGELFF.

The rearrangement joins TRBV7-6 to TRBJ1-2; 8 bases line up with TRBD1. Germline CDR1 is SGHVS and CDR2 is FNYEAQ. V was pared by 4 bases and J by 7 bases, with 11 bases of the junction left unmatched. The CDR3 extends over 15 amino acids. CDR3 sequence: CASSSRGRGAFGYTF. The CDR3 bases are TGTGCCAGCAGCTCCAGGGGGCGCGGTGCCTTTGGCTACACCTTC.

CDR3 DNA: TGTGCCTGGCGGACAGGGGGCTCCTATGGCTACACCTTC. Translating gives CAWRTGGSYGYTF. The chain employs TRBV30 and TRBJ1-2, with 11 bases identical to TRBD1. The CDR3 loop spans 13 amino acids. The V gene end was trimmed by 5 bases and the J gene end by 4 bases; junction bases not matched to a gene: 3. Per the germline V gene, CDR1 is GTSNPN and CDR2 is SVGIG (reference sequence).

The chain recombines TRBV29-1 with TRBJ1-2; TRBD1 matches at 7 bases. The CDR3 is made up of 13 amino acids. With V trimmed by 3 bases and J by 4 bases, 5 bases remained unmatched. Germline CDR1 reads SQVTM; CDR2 reads ANQGSEA. The CDR3, as DNA: TGCAGCGTTGACTCTGCAGGGGGCTATGGCTACACCTTC. This sequence encodes CSVDSAGGYGYTF.

The chain is built from TRBV12-2 and TRBJ2-5; the D segment call TRBD1 is taken from the table without a DNA check. TRBV12-2 is tagged as a pseudogene. The CDR3 extends over 16 amino acids. CDR3 sequence reads: CASRLVYRDSEETQYF. CDR3 nucleotide sequence: TGTGCAAGTCGCTTGGTATATCGGGACAGCGAAGAGACCCAGTACTTC.

The rearrangement links TRBV6-1 to TRBJ2-7; TRBD2 matches at 7 bases. The CDR3 spans 15 residues. Germline CDR1 reads MNHNS; CDR2 reads SASEGT. The V segment lost 4 bases and the J segment 3 bases; nucleotides outside the gene matches: 9. CDR3 coding DNA: TGTGCCAGCAGTGTAGTCGGGACTACCCACTACGAGCAGTACTTC. It specifies CASSVVGTTHYEQYF.

The genes are TRBV7-2 and TRBJ1-5; D call uncertain. Germline-derived CDR1 and CDR2 are SGHTA and FQGNSA. The CDR3 has 15 amino acids. The V gene lost 5 bases and the J gene lost 3 bases, with 14 bases spanning the gap. Here the CDR3 DNA reads TGTGCCAGCAGCCCCCGGTGGGTCCACAATCAGCCCCAGCATTTT. Translated, it gives CASSPRWVHNQPQHF.

V gene TRBV19 combines with J gene TRBJ2-7; D possibly corresponds to TRBD2 (6 bases). Germline V lookup: CDR1 LNHDA, CDR2 SQIVND (reference sequence). This CDR3 has 15 residues. Trimming shortened V by 2 bases and J by 0 bases, and 11 bases separated the two germline ends. The CDR3 coding sequence is TGTGCCAGTAGTATATATGGGGGGAGCTCCTACGAGCAGTACTTC. Protein: CASSIYGGSSYEQYF.

The chain couples TRBV7-9 to TRBJ2-7, with 9 bases matching TRBD1. Losses at the gene ends were 5 bases for V and 9 bases for J; bases not matched to a gene: 5. This CDR3 is built from 12 residues. The germline V gene encodes CDR1 SEHNR and CDR2 FQNEAQ (reference sequence). The CDR3 region is CASSLRDRAQYF. In nucleotides, the CDR3 is TGTGCCAGCAGCCTGAGGGACAGGGCGCAGTACTTC.

This clone occurred a few times. The chain has TRBV5-1 and TRBJ1-5, with D perhaps TRBD1 (5 bases). Per germline, CDR1 SGHRS and CDR2 YFSETQ. Trimming left V 0 bases short and J 12 bases short, with 22 bases between. The CDR3 contains 16 residues. The CDR3 bases are TGCGCCAGCAGCTTGGCCCCGGGGACCCCAGGTGAAGGCCAGCATTTT. Translation: CASSLAPGTPGEGQHF.

The rearrangement links TRBV14 to TRBJ2-7; 7 bases align to TRBD1. J lost 2 bases, V lost 8 bases, and 6 bases had no gene match. The length of the CDR3 is 13 residues. In germline, CDR1 is SGHDN, CDR2 FVKESK. The chain's CDR3 is CASSGTVTYEQYF. The CDR3 DNA follows: TGTGCCAGCTCGGGGACAGTTACCTACGAGCAGTACTTC.

The CDR3 nucleotides are TGCGCCAGCAGCTTGGAGGGCAGCTCCTACGAGCAGTACTTC. It translates to CASSLEGSSYEQYF. This chain uses TRBV5-1 with TRBJ2-7; D not resolved. V lost 0 bases and J 0 bases, leaving 7 bases between the germline ends. Per the germline V gene, CDR1 is SGHRS and CDR2 is YFSETQ. This CDR3 is 14 amino acids long.